This T cell receptor beta chain is from a study of cytomegalovirus exposure and HLA in healthy donors. In the case of this clone: Its specificity is not known.

The CDR3 has 14 amino acids. Germline CDR1 and CDR2: SNHLY and FYNNEI. After removal of 5 bases from V and 5 bases from J, the junction contained 7 bases not matched to a gene. Whole-study findings and limits: Earlier findings revealed that most TCR beta V segments proved productive either about 87% or about 30% of the time. It was about 180 TCR beta chains that were listed as cytomegalovirus-associated.

The PCR had 60 Vbeta and 13 Jbeta primers. This table comes from immunoSEQ multiplex PCR, and its TCRdb copy is limited to in-frame clones, with some not included. The table shows 220,000 or so clones, with more than 60% occurring only once. This clonotype originated in a man aged 45 to 65 in good health and CMV-seronegative. V usage is TRBV2 and J usage is TRBJ2-7; TRBD1 matches at 9 bases. What was sequenced was PBMCs. CDR3 loop: CASSQQGALDEQYF. CDR3 DNA sequence: TGTGCCAGCAGTCAACAGGGGGCGCTGGACGAGCAGTACTTC.